Below, 23 T cell receptor beta chains from the same sample are listed, as sequenced in a study of T cell responses to AZD1222 COVID-19 vaccine. Clones were read by immunoSEQ multiplex PCR, and TCRdb kept only the in-frame ones, dropping some. Of 90,000 to 120,000 clones listed, about 88% are singletons. The sample consisted of peripheral blood, taken on day 0 of AZD1222 vaccination. These receptors were collected from an adult in good health.

V and J are TRBV19 and TRBJ1-1; 9 bases are a match to TRBD1. CDR3 length equals 14 residues. Per the germline V gene, CDR1 is LNHDA and CDR2 is SQIVND (reference sequence). V trimming: 10 bases; J trimming: 4 bases; junction bases outside the gene matches: 10. The CDR3 reads CATRDRAKTTEAFF. DNA for the CDR3: TGTGCCACTAGGGACAGGGCTAAGACCACTGAAGCTTTCTTT.

V gene TRBV5-1 combines with J gene TRBJ1-2, with TRBD1 identical over 7 bases. Germline loops: CDR1 SGHRS, CDR2 YFSETQ. The ends lost 4 bases at V and 4 bases at J; junction bases unmatched: 10. This CDR3 spans 15 amino acids. The CDR3 nucleotides are TGCGCCAGCAGCCTCAGACAGGGCTACTTCTATGGCTACACCTTC. Its protein product is CASSLRQGYFYGYTF.

The gene calls are TRBV7-9 and TRBJ1-6, with 8 bases identical to TRBD1. Germline CDR1 reads SEHNR; CDR2 reads FQNEAQ (reference sequence). This CDR3 region has 15 residues. J lost 8 bases, V lost 2 bases, and 5 bases had no gene match. CDR3 region: CASSLYRQGHSPLHF. The CDR3 DNA is TGTGCCAGCAGCTTATACCGACAGGGGCATTCACCCCTCCACTTT.

The chain recombines TRBV11-2 with TRBJ2-5; the D call may be TRBD1 or TRBD2 (5 bases each). Looked up from germline, CDR1 is SGHAT and CDR2 is FQNNGV. With 4 bases removed from V and 4 bases from J, the gap between germline ends came to 16 bases. The CDR3 covers 15 residues. CDR3 in amino acids: CASSSRDRYPETQYF. The CDR3 DNA reads TGTGCCAGCAGCTCAAGGGACCGGTATCCAGAGACCCAGTACTTC.

The CDR3 sequence: CASSAHRGAFGYTF. The CDR3 nucleotides read TGTGCCAGCAGCGCCCATAGGGGTGCATTTGGCTACACCTTC. V is TRBV7-2 and J is TRBJ1-2, with TRBD1 as a possible D gene (5 bases). V lost 5 bases and J 7 bases, leaving 17 bases between the germline ends. The CDR3 is made up of 14 amino acids. The germline CDR1 and CDR2 sequences are SGHTA and FQGNSA. The full variable domain, with the rest looked up from reference TRBV7-2 and TRBJ1-2, is GAGVSQSPSNKVTEKGKDVELRCDPISGHTALYWYRQSLGQGLEFLIYFQGNSAPDKSGLPSDRFSAERTGGSVSTLTIQRTQQEDSAVYLCASSAHRGAFGYTFGSGTRLTVV.

This chain connects TRBV6-6 to TRBJ2-5; D gene unclear. CDR1 and CDR2 (germline): MNHNY, SVGAGI (reference sequence). The germline V and J ends were trimmed by 0 bases and 5 bases, with 10 bases remaining between them. The CDR3 extends over 14 amino acids. CDR3 bases: TGTGCCAGCAGTTACTCGGGCCGGCGGGAGACCCAGTACTTC. The encoded protein is CASSYSGRRETQYF.

The V call is TRBV6-5, the J call TRBJ1-5; D is undetermined. Trimming took off 5 bases at V and 7 bases at J, with 12 bases between the two ends. Germline lookup yields CDR1 MNHEY and CDR2 SVGAGI. The CDR3 runs to 13 residues. CDR3 amino acids: CASSLRTGQPQHF. The DNA for the CDR3 is TGTGCCAGCAGTCTAAGGACGGGGCAGCCCCAGCATTTT.

The V call is TRBV10-3, the J call TRBJ2-3; 13 nucleotides line up with TRBD2. Germline V CDR1 and CDR2: ENHRY, SYGVKD. V shed 6 bases, J shed 6 bases, and the junction held 15 bases outside the gene matches. This CDR3 has 18 amino acids. CDR3 protein: CAIRWTSGGPLPGDTQYF. CDR3 in DNA: TGTGCCATCAGGTGGACTAGCGGGGGCCCGCTTCCTGGGGATACGCAGTATTTT.

The chain carries TRBV12-3 or TRBV12-4 and TRBJ1-6; D call uncertain. The CDR3 is 13 residues long. Deletions cut 5 bases from V and 8 bases from J, with 10 bases between. The chain's CDR3 is CASSLSGDSPLHF. As DNA, the CDR3 is TGTGCCAGCAGTCTCTCCGGGGATTCACCCCTCCACTTT.

The chain carries TRBV2 and TRBJ1-2; D unresolved. V shed 6 bases and J shed 2 bases, with 10 bases lying between them. The V gene's germline CDR1 is SNHLY and CDR2 FYNNEI. The CDR3 spans 13 residues. The CDR3 here is CASRWTENYGYTF. Written as DNA, the CDR3 is TGTGCCAGCAGGTGGACGGAGAACTATGGCTACACCTTC.

J is TRBJ1-1 and V is TRBV19; TRBD1 matches 7 bases. With 6 bases clipped from V and 7 bases from J, the junction kept 5 bases outside the gene matches. The CDR3 is 12 amino acids. Germline CDR1 reads LNHDA; CDR2 reads SQIVND (reference sequence). Here the CDR3 reads CASSLGGLEAFF. CDR3 in DNA: TGTGCCAGTAGCCTAGGGGGCCTTGAAGCTTTCTTT.

The chain couples TRBV6-5 to TRBJ2-1; D may be TRBD1 or TRBD2 (5 bases each). This CDR3 is 13 amino acids long. The germline V gene has CDR1 MNHEY and CDR2 SVGAGI. V lost 0 bases, J lost 10 bases, and 10 bases lay in between. CDR3 sequence (DNA): TGTGCCAGCAGTTACTCTGGGGGTGGGGAGCAGTTCTTC. Residues: CASSYSGGGEQFF.

The chain has TRBV19 and TRBJ1-5; the D gene is possibly TRBD1 (6 bases). The CDR3 length is 13 residues. With 4 bases removed from V and 7 bases from J, the gap between germline ends came to 11 bases. In germline, CDR1 is LNHDA, CDR2 SQIVND (reference sequence). CDR3 region: CASSTQGWQPQHF. Written as DNA, the CDR3 is TGTGCCAGTAGTACACAGGGTTGGCAGCCCCAGCATTTT.

The rearrangement links TRBV9 to TRBJ2-5, with D possibly being TRBD1 or TRBD2 (5 bases each). Trimming left V 0 bases short and J 5 bases short, with 14 bases between. This CDR3 comprises 15 residues. Germline-derived CDR1 and CDR2 are SGDLS and YYNGEE. The CDR3 nucleotides are TGTGCCAGCAGCGTAGGAGGGGATAAGACGGAGACCCAGTACTTC. Protein: CASSVGGDKTETQYF.

CDR3 loop: CASTPSSTEGEKLFF. CDR3 bases: TGCGCCAGCACCCCCTCTTCGACAGAGGGAGAAAAACTGTTTTTT. J is TRBJ1-4 and V is TRBV5-1; a weak D match, TRBD1 (5 bases). The germline V and J ends were trimmed by 6 bases and 8 bases, with 20 bases remaining between them. The CDR3 consists of 15 residues. Per the germline V gene, CDR1 is SGHRS and CDR2 is YFSETQ.

The genes are TRBV7-8 and TRBJ1-2; TRBD1 aligns across 7 bases. Looked up from germline, CDR1 is SGHVS and CDR2 is FQNEAQ. This CDR3 has 15 amino acids. The V segment lost 2 bases and the J segment 4 bases; nucleotides outside the gene matches: 7. DNA of the CDR3: TGTGCCAGCAGCTTAAGGCTACAGGGGAGCTATGGCTACACCTTC. It yields the protein CASSLRLQGSYGYTF.

The V and J genes are TRBV29-1 and TRBJ2-7; 10 bases fit TRBD1. After removal of 4 bases from V and 3 bases from J, the junction contained 0 bases not matched to a gene. This CDR3 region has 12 residues. Germline CDR1 SQVTM, CDR2 ANQGSEA. The CDR3 DNA reads TGCAGCGTTGGGGACAGGGGCTACGAGCAGTACTTC. It specifies CSVGDRGYEQYF.

The chain is built from TRBV7-6 and TRBJ2-2; 8 positions match TRBD1. After removal of 4 bases from V and 4 bases from J, the junction contained 5 bases not matched to a gene. CDR1 is SGHVS, CDR2 FNYEAQ, per germline. The CDR3 consists of 15 residues. The DNA for the CDR3 is TGTGCCAGCAGCTCGCAGACAGGGGTCACCGGGGAGCTGTTTTTT. Encoded protein: CASSSQTGVTGELFF.

The rearrangement uses TRBV7-9 and TRBJ2-7, with D possibly TRBD2 on 7 matching bases. The CDR3 covers 15 residues. V lost 7 bases and J 2 bases, leaving 18 bases between the germline ends. Germline V gene data show CDR1 as SEHNR and CDR2 as FQNEAQ (reference sequence). The DNA of the CDR3 is TGTGCCAGCACTCTGGGGGGGGCTAAGGCCTACGAGCAGTACTTC. Encoded protein: CASTLGGAKAYEQYF.

The CDR3 protein is CASSPGTSGGPIYNEQFF. In nucleotides, the CDR3 is TGTGCCAGCAGCCCTGGGACTAGCGGGGGCCCCATATACAATGAGCAGTTCTTC. This chain joins TRBV7-6 and TRBJ2-1; 14 bases fit TRBD2. CDR3 size: 18 residues. V gave up 5 bases and J gave up 4 bases; unmatched junction bases: 10. CDR1 and CDR2 from the germline V gene are SGHVS and FNYEAQ. The full variable domain, rest sourced from reference TRBV7-6 and TRBJ2-1, is GAGVSQSPRYKVTKRGQDVALRCDPISGHVSLYWYRQALGQGPEFLTYFNYEAQQDKSGLPNDRFSAERPEGSISTLTIQRTEQRDSAMYRCASSPGTSGGPIYNEQFFGPGTRLTVL.

As regards this clone: The missing conserved phenylalanine or tryptophan at the end of this CDR3 makes a read error likely. This chain uses TRBV4-1 with TRBJ1-6, with 7 bases matching TRBD1. The J segment lost 6 bases and the V segment lost 1 base, leaving 15 bases of the junction unmatched. The CDR3 runs 19 residues. Germline V gene lookup returns CDR1 MGHRA and CDR2 YSYEKL. The CDR3 here is CASSQGFNRGGRGNSPLHL. In nucleotides, the CDR3 is TGCGCCAGCAGCCAAGGGTTCAACAGGGGCGGGAGAGGTAATTCACCCCTCCACCTT.

This clone occurred once. The chain links TRBV10-3 to TRBJ1-1; 8 positions match TRBD1. The CDR3 loop spans 13 amino acids. Germline V CDR1 and CDR2: ENHRY, SYGVKD. V lost 2 bases to trimming and J lost 11 bases; unmatched junction nucleotides: 7. CDR3 loop: CAISEIQGAQAFF. The DNA for the CDR3 is TGTGCCATCAGTGAGATTCAGGGGGCTCAGGCTTTCTTT.

The chain couples TRBV3-1 (or the pseudogene TRBV3-2) to TRBJ1-2; 7 bases match TRBD1. With 1 base clipped from V and 5 bases from J, the junction kept 4 bases outside the gene matches. Germline CDR1 reads LGHDT; CDR2 reads YNNKEL (reference sequence). This CDR3 has 14 amino acids. CDR3 region: CASSQGGGAYGYTF. The DNA of the CDR3 is TGTGCCAGCAGCCAAGGAGGGGGCGCGTATGGCTACACCTTC.